This T cell receptor beta chain was obtained from a study of blood T cell repertoires in COVID-19. Study-wide background: From T cells, B-cell-depleted T cells, or PBMCs came the material, which was cDNA or gDNA.

Libraries were prepared by immunoSEQ multiplex PCR; TCRdb keeps only in-frame clonotypes and omits some of them. The sample contains 200,000 to 300,000 clones, around four fifths of which appear only once. The CDR3 sequence is 13 residues long. Between the trimmed V and J ends, which lost 7 bases and 7 bases, there was a span of 17 bases. Germline CDR1 reads MNHEY; CDR2 reads SVGAGI. The sample taken for sequencing was peripheral blood. This TCR was recovered from a woman in her sixties with active or convalescent COVID-19. J is TRBJ2-7 and V is TRBV6-5; D is possibly TRBD2 (5 bases). The CDR3 is CASNFQEAREQYF. The DNA for the CDR3 is TGTGCCAGCAACTTCCAGGAGGCCCGGGAGCAGTACTTC.